This T cell receptor (beta chain) was observed in a study of cytomegalovirus exposure and HLA in healthy donors. Study-wide results and limits: Most of the TCR beta V segments (in an earlier analysis) were productive either about 87% or about 30% of the time. A later analysis by the authors found several of the most significant clusters apparently linked to common viral pathogens.

Vbeta (60) and Jbeta (13) primers were used in the PCR. Some clones are missing from TCRdb's copy, which holds only in-frame ones; the method was immunoSEQ multiplex PCR. The repertoire includes about 240,000 clones, over 80% of them detected once, and 4.5% to 6% sits in the top ten. This clone showed up just once. Its antigen is still unknown. The sample consisted of PBMCs. This sequence originates from a woman aged 40 to 50 in good health and CMV-seropositive.

The DNA for the CDR3 is TGTGCCAGCAGCTCCGGCCGGGGGGCGCGAGCTTTCTTT. Protein: CASSSGRGARAFF. J is TRBJ1-1 and V is TRBV6-5, with a possible D match to TRBD1 (6 bases). The V and J ends lost 6 bases and 10 bases respectively, with 18 bases between them. Per germline, CDR1 MNHEY and CDR2 SVGAGI. The CDR3 covers 13 residues.